This TCR beta chain was obtained from a study of cytomegalovirus exposure and HLA in healthy donors. Study background: Findings of an earlier analysis included roughly 110 million unique TCR beta sequences from 200 million or so T cells. Genotyping of 398 donors showed that over 65% belonged to the Caucasian-associated ancestry cluster.

PCR was performed using 60 Vbeta and 13 Jbeta primers. Assay used: immunoSEQ multiplex PCR; TCRdb lists only in-frame clones, some missing. The data show about 250,000 clones, with roughly 73% seen just once and approximately 0.47% held by the top ten. Germline CDR1 SGHNT, CDR2 YYREEE (reference sequence). J lost 10 bases, V lost 2 bases, and 10 bases had no gene match. The CDR3 totals 16 residues. Material: PBMCs. This chain uses TRBV5-4 with TRBJ2-1, with 12 bases aligning to TRBD2. The receptor was derived from a boy aged 5 to 17 in good health and CMV-seronegative. The CDR3, as DNA: TGTGCCAGCAGCTTTTCTAGCGGGGGGGCCTTTAAGGAGCAGTTCTTC. Its translation: CASSFSSGGAFKEQFF.